Shown below are 25 T cell receptor beta chains from a single sample sequenced in a study of blood T cell repertoires in COVID-19. The method was immunoSEQ multiplex PCR; TCRdb's version includes in-frame clones alone and lacks a portion of them. This sample has around 450,000 clones, with about 90% found just once. The material sequenced was PBMCs or T cells enriched from blood (not recorded which). The receptors were sampled from a young man who had recovered from COVID-19.

The chain employs TRBV27 and TRBJ1-1, with TRBD1 as a possible D gene (6 bases). In germline, CDR1 is MNHEY, CDR2 SMNVEV (reference sequence). The CDR3 has 14 residues. V was shortened by 8 bases and J by 1 base, with 14 bases between the two germline ends. The chain's CDR3 is CASRSGGANTEAFF. The CDR3 DNA reads TGTGCCAGCCGTTCGGGGGGGGCGAACACTGAAGCTTTCTTT.

V usage is TRBV28 and J usage is TRBJ1-3, with TRBD1 matching over 7 bases. The V segment lost 8 bases and the J segment 1 base; nucleotides outside the gene matches: 2. Germline loops: CDR1 MDHEN, CDR2 SYDVKM. The CDR3 totals 13 residues. CDR3 DNA: TGTGCCAGCGCACAGGGGTCTGGAAACACCATATATTTT. It codes for CASAQGSGNTIYF.

This chain joins TRBV2 and TRBJ1-5, with 9 bases matching TRBD1. Trimming removed 6 bases from V and 2 bases from J; junction bases left unmatched: 5. Germline values: CDR1 SNHLY, CDR2 FYNNEI. The CDR3 contains 15 residues. The CDR3 nucleotides read TGTGCCAGCAGAAGGGACAGGGCTGGCAATCAGCCCCAGCATTTT. Residues: CASRRDRAGNQPQHF.

The chain is built from TRBV18 and TRBJ2-1, with D possibly being TRBD2 (6 bases). This CDR3 is built from 14 residues. The V and J ends lost 8 bases and 4 bases respectively, with 15 bases between them. Germline V gene sequence: CDR1 KGHSH, CDR2 LQKENI. In nucleotides, the CDR3 is TGTGCCAGCACGGAGCGGGCGTTATACAATGAGCAGTTCTTC. Protein sequence: CASTERALYNEQFF.

The chain employs TRBV2 and TRBJ2-5, with 7 bases fitting TRBD2. From germline, CDR1 is SNHLY and CDR2 FYNNEI. There are 15 residues in the CDR3. V shed 1 base and J 5 bases; nucleotides not matched to a gene: 7. The CDR3 DNA is TGTGCCAGCAGTGAAGTGACGGGGGGAGTGGAGACCCAGTACTTC. Translating it yields CASSEVTGGVETQYF.

The chain couples TRBV2 to TRBJ1-2, with 8 bases matching TRBD1. The CDR3 is made up of 14 amino acids. Germline CDR1 is SNHLY and CDR2 is FYNNEI. The V gene end was trimmed by 4 bases and the J gene end by 4 bases; junction bases not matched to a gene: 5. CDR3 nucleotide sequence: TGTGCCAGCAGTGTGCCGGACAGGGTCTATGGCTACACCTTC. Its translation is CASSVPDRVYGYTF.

The rearrangement links TRBV5-4 to TRBJ2-6; 10 bases match TRBD1. This CDR3 has 19 residues. The germline gives CDR1 SGHNT, CDR2 YYREEE (reference sequence). With 3 bases clipped from V and 1 base from J, the junction kept 10 bases outside the gene matches. The CDR3 DNA follows: TGTGCCAGCAGCTCCACTGTTGGGACAGGGGTATCTGGGGCCAACGTCCTGACTTTC. Protein product: CASSSTVGTGVSGANVLTF.

This clone came up a few times. The rearrangement links TRBV29-1 to TRBJ2-5; 8 bases align to TRBD2. The germline V gene has CDR1 SQVTM and CDR2 ANQGSEA. With 6 bases clipped from V and 2 bases from J, the junction kept 11 bases outside the gene matches. The CDR3 consists of 15 residues. The CDR3 nucleotides are TGCAGCGTACCATCCCCTAGCGGGCTTCAAGAGACCCAGTACTTC. It specifies CSVPSPSGLQETQYF.

This chain joins TRBV7-8 and TRBJ2-5, with D possibly matching TRBD1 (5 bases). V gave up 8 bases and J gave up 2 bases, with 21 bases separating them. Germline V CDR1 and CDR2: SGHVS, FQNEAQ. This CDR3 has 16 residues. In nucleotides, the CDR3 is TGTGCCAGCCGCCGTTCGTCAGGGCTCCGGCAAGAGACCCAGTACTTC. It encodes CASRRSSGLRQETQYF.

The chain joins TRBV5-1 to TRBJ2-5; TRBD2 is a possible D gene (5 bases). The germline V gene has CDR1 SGHRS and CDR2 YFSETQ. With 1 base removed from V and 3 bases from J, the gap between germline ends came to 10 bases. The CDR3 is 14 amino acids. The CDR3 sequence is CASSLLGSKETQYF. The CDR3 coding sequence is TGCGCCAGCAGCTTGTTAGGGAGCAAAGAGACCCAGTACTTC.

The chain joins TRBV18 to TRBJ2-3; TRBD1 might be the D (5 bases). Trimming shortened V by 4 bases and J by 0 bases, and 5 bases separated the two germline ends. This CDR3 is built from 13 residues. Germline CDR1 is KGHSH and CDR2 is LQKENI. This chain's CDR3 is CASSQGSTDTQYF. CDR3 coding DNA: TGTGCCAGCTCACAGGGGAGCACAGATACGCAGTATTTT.

The chain uses TRBV5-5 and TRBJ2-7; 11 bases map to TRBD2. The CDR3 has 16 residues. V trimming: 4 bases; J trimming: 5 bases; junction bases outside the gene matches: 11. Germline V gene lookup returns CDR1 SGHKS and CDR2 YYEKEE (reference sequence). CDR3: CASSGRLAGGLNEQYF. The CDR3 DNA reads as TGTGCCAGCAGCGGACGGTTAGCGGGAGGGCTTAACGAGCAGTACTTC.

The J gene is TRBJ1-4, the V gene TRBV7-9; D might be TRBD1 (6 bases). The length of the CDR3 is 16 residues. From germline, CDR1 is SEHNR and CDR2 FQNEAQ (reference sequence). With 1 base removed from V and 8 bases from J, the gap between germline ends came to 17 bases. The DNA of the CDR3 is TGTGCCAGCAGCTTAGATGTTCAGGGGCAATGGGAAAAACTGTTTTTT. This codes for CASSLDVQGQWEKLFF. The full variable domain, its missing parts supplied by reference TRBV7-9 and TRBJ1-4, is DTGVSQNPRHKITKRGQNVTFRCDPISEHNRLYWYRQTLGQGPEFLTYFQNEAQLEKSRLLSDRFSAERPKGSFSTLEIQRTEQGDSAMYLCASSLDVQGQWEKLFFGSGTQLSVL.

The CDR3 sequence is CASSSGLAGTYEQYF. DNA for the CDR3: TGTGCCAGTAGTAGTGGACTAGCGGGAACCTACGAGCAGTACTTC. The chain employs TRBV19 and TRBJ2-7, with 12 bases that match TRBD2. The ends lost 4 bases at V and 2 bases at J; junction bases unmatched: 3. Germline V gives CDR1 LNHDA, CDR2 SQIVND (reference sequence). The CDR3 consists of 15 residues.

The chain employs TRBV27 and TRBJ2-7, with D uncertain. The germline V gene encodes CDR1 MNHEY and CDR2 SMNVEV (reference sequence). The CDR3 is 13 residues long. Trimming cost V 2 bases and J 3 bases, with 8 bases left between them. This chain's CDR3 is CASSLKSDYEQYF. CDR3 nucleotide sequence: TGTGCCAGCAGTTTAAAGTCAGACTACGAGCAGTACTTC.

This chain connects TRBV28 to TRBJ1-1, with a weak D call TRBD1 (6 bases). The CDR3 loop spans 15 amino acids. The germline V gene encodes CDR1 MDHEN and CDR2 SYDVKM. Trimming removed 8 bases from V and 4 bases from J, with 20 bases in between. This CDR3 is CASLPGGSLGTEAFF. The CDR3 DNA reads TGTGCCAGCCTCCCTGGGGGCAGCCTTGGCACTGAAGCTTTCTTT.

The V and J genes are TRBV7-3 and TRBJ2-3, with 10 bases fitting TRBD1. V shed 2 bases and J 4 bases; nucleotides not matched to a gene: 3. The CDR3 covers 15 residues. Germline CDR1 is SGHTA and CDR2 is FQGTGA. The CDR3 sequence: CASSLGTGVADTQYF. For the CDR3, the DNA is TGTGCCAGCAGCTTAGGGACAGGGGTCGCAGATACGCAGTATTTT.

DNA of the CDR3: TGTGCCAGCAGCACGACACCCTCCTACGAGCAGTACTTC. It is translated as CASSTTPSYEQYF. The chain recombines TRBV7-9 with TRBJ2-7; D remains unclear. Trimming pared 5 bases from V and 0 bases from J, leaving 8 bases between. The CDR3 extends over 13 amino acids. CDR1 and CDR2 (germline): SEHNR, FQNEAQ (reference sequence).

The V call is TRBV15, the J call TRBJ2-7; a weak D match, TRBD2 (6 bases). Germline V gene data show CDR1 as LNHNV and CDR2 as YYDKDF (reference sequence). The CDR3 has 15 residues. The V end was cut by 2 bases, the J end by 3 bases, with 14 bases between. Here the CDR3 reads CATSRSTGAGYEQYF. CDR3 bases: TGTGCCACCAGCAGATCTACGGGAGCAGGCTACGAGCAGTACTTC.

The CDR3: CASSEDQEKLFF. Here the CDR3 DNA reads TGTGCCAGCAGTGAAGACCAGGAAAAACTGTTTTTT. The chain combines TRBV2 with TRBJ1-4; D is unresolved. The CDR3 runs 12 residues. Per germline, CDR1 SNHLY and CDR2 FYNNEI. Trimming removed 1 base at V and 8 bases at J, with 5 bases between.

The chain joins TRBV12-3 or TRBV12-4 to TRBJ1-2; D is ambiguous. The CDR3 has 13 amino acids. Trimming removed 1 base at V and 5 bases at J, with 8 bases between. This chain's CDR3 is CASSLVAEYGYTF. The CDR3 nucleotides read TGTGCCAGCAGTTTAGTAGCAGAGTATGGCTACACCTTC.

CDR3 amino acids: CASSVGSGSAHSYEQYF. The CDR3 bases are TGTGCCAGCAGCGTAGGGTCCGGGAGCGCTCACTCCTACGAGCAGTACTTC. V gene TRBV9 combines with J gene TRBJ2-7, with D possibly matching TRBD2 (6 bases). The V and J ends lost 0 bases and 0 bases respectively, with 16 bases between them. The CDR3 totals 17 residues. CDR1 SGDLS and CDR2 YYNGEE come from the germline V gene.

The V call is TRBV19, the J call TRBJ2-7; 12 nucleotides agree with TRBD2. Germline assignment: CDR1 LNHDA and CDR2 SQIVND (reference sequence). The V and J ends lost 6 bases and 3 bases, in that order; junction bases with no gene match: 3. The CDR3 runs to 14 residues. The CDR3 sequence is CASSVTSGSYEQYF. In DNA form, the CDR3 reads TGTGCCAGTAGCGTGACTAGCGGGAGCTACGAGCAGTACTTC.

The chain recombines TRBV29-1 with TRBJ1-2; perhaps TRBD1 as D (5 bases). CDR3 length equals 13 residues. CDR1 and CDR2 from the germline V gene are SQVTM and ANQGSEA. The V end was cut by 1 base, the J end by 3 bases, with 9 bases between. Here the CDR3 reads CSVEASRDYGYTF. CDR3 DNA: TGCAGCGTTGAAGCGAGCAGGGACTATGGCTACACCTTC.

The rearrangement uses TRBV10-3 and TRBJ2-1; tentative D call: TRBD1 (5 bases). The CDR3 consists of 16 residues. V dropped 4 bases and J dropped 7 bases, with 20 bases sitting between them. Germline CDR1 is ENHRY and CDR2 is SYGVKD. This CDR3 is CAISAQPGYLSNEQFF. The CDR3 DNA is TGTGCCATCAGTGCCCAGCCAGGGTATTTATCAAATGAGCAGTTCTTC.